One and the same sample provided the 21 T cell receptor beta chains below, sequenced in a study of blood T cell repertoires in COVID-19. Sequencing used immunoSEQ multiplex PCR; TCRdb keeps in-frame clones, though not all of them. Altogether approximately 240,000 clones are present, around 80% being singletons, with the ten largest covering 1.3%. Specimen: peripheral blood. These receptors were taken from a woman aged 25 to 39 with COVID-19, enrolled during active disease.

This chain joins TRBV5-4 and TRBJ2-3, with D maybe TRBD2 (5 bases). Germline CDR1 SGHNT, CDR2 YYREEE (reference sequence). The CDR3 has 15 residues. V was pared by 3 bases and J by 7 bases, with 18 bases between. The CDR3 DNA reads TGTGCCAGCAGCTCCGCAGGTCGGGATCTAAATACGCAGTATTTT. This translates into CASSSAGRDLNTQYF.

The chain carries TRBV11-2 and TRBJ2-5; D unclear. The CDR3 is 12 residues long. V dropped 0 bases and J dropped 4 bases, with 3 bases sitting between them. The germline V gene encodes CDR1 SGHAT and CDR2 FQNNGV. The CDR3 DNA reads as TGTGCCAGCAGCTTAGATCGAGAGACCCAGTACTTC. Translated, it gives CASSLDRETQYF.

This chain joins TRBV6-5 and TRBJ1-6; the D is unclear. This CDR3 is 15 amino acids long. In germline, CDR1 is MNHEY, CDR2 SVGAGI. V was trimmed by 0 bases and J by 10 bases, leaving 13 bases between them. In DNA, the CDR3 is TGTGCCAGCAGTTACTCGATCCGGTCTGAGTCACCCCTCCACTTT. This codes for CASSYSIRSESPLHF.

The rearrangement joins TRBV5-4 to TRBJ2-1; TRBD2 matches at 12 bases. The CDR3 covers 16 residues. Germline V gene data show CDR1 as SGHNT and CDR2 as YYREEE (reference sequence). With V trimmed by 0 bases and J by 15 bases, 13 bases remained unmatched. The CDR3 nucleotides are TGTGCCAGCAGCTTGGGGGCCACTAGCGGGGGGCTGCGAGCGTTCTTC. Translated, it gives CASSLGATSGGLRAFF.

The V gene is TRBV7-2, the J gene TRBJ2-7; D might be TRBD1 (6 bases). The CDR3 is 15 amino acids. With 7 bases removed from V and 1 base from J, the gap between germline ends came to 17 bases. Germline CDR1 reads SGHTA; CDR2 reads FQGNSA. Here the CDR3 DNA reads TGTGCCAGCACCTCAAGGGGTGGACAGTCCTACGAGCAGTACTTC. As protein: CASTSRGGQSYEQYF.

The CDR3 protein is CASIPQNPGANVLTF. CDR3 DNA sequence: TGTGCCAGCATCCCGCAGAACCCGGGGGCCAACGTCCTGACTTTC. This chain joins TRBV28 and TRBJ2-6; D call uncertain. V was pared by 7 bases and J by 4 bases, with 14 bases between. In germline, CDR1 is MDHEN, CDR2 SYDVKM. The CDR3 is made up of 15 amino acids.

This clone appeared once. The chain recombines TRBV6-6 with TRBJ1-2, with D maybe TRBD1 (5 bases). Germline V gene sequence: CDR1 MNHNY, CDR2 SVGAGI (reference sequence). This CDR3 is 12 amino acids long. V shed 11 bases and J shed 3 bases, with 13 bases lying between them. Written as DNA, the CDR3 is TGTGCCGGGGGGAACAGGTACTATGGCTACACCTTC. Translated: CAGGNRYYGYTF.

V usage is TRBV7-9 and J usage is TRBJ2-3; 8 bases agree with TRBD1. Losses at the gene ends were 0 bases for V and 6 bases for J; bases not matched to a gene: 11. Per the germline V gene, CDR1 is SEHNR and CDR2 is FQNEAQ (reference sequence). The CDR3 contains 17 residues. In DNA form, the CDR3 reads TGTGCCAGCAGCTTAGCCCCGCCTGGACAGGGAATGGATACGCAGTATTTT. Its translation is CASSLAPPGQGMDTQYF.

V gene TRBV29-1 combines with J gene TRBJ2-1, with TRBD1 as a possible D gene (7 bases). Germline V CDR1 and CDR2: SQVTM, ANQGSEA. The CDR3 totals 17 residues. V was shortened by 2 bases and J by 0 bases, with 17 bases between the two germline ends. The DNA for the CDR3 is TGCAGCGTTGAAAAGGGGGCTGGCGGGATCTCCTACAATGAGCAGTTCTTC. Encoded protein: CSVEKGAGGISYNEQFF.

The rearrangement uses TRBV5-5 and TRBJ1-1; no firm D call. This CDR3 spans 15 amino acids. The V end was cut by 0 bases, the J end by 2 bases, with 11 bases between. Germline assignment: CDR1 SGHKS and CDR2 YYEKEE (reference sequence). The CDR3 sequence is CASSLAASLNTEAFF. In DNA, the CDR3 is TGTGCCAGCAGCTTGGCCGCGTCACTTAACACTGAAGCTTTCTTT. The whole variable domain, remainder taken from reference TRBV5-5 and TRBJ1-1, is DAGVTQSPTHLIKTRGQQVTLRCSPISGHKSVSWYQQVLGQGPQFIFQYYEKEERGRGNFPDRFSARQFPNYSSELNVNALLLGDSALYLCASSLAASLNTEAFFGQGTRLTVV.

This chain joins TRBV6-5 and TRBJ2-5, with D possibly matching TRBD1 (5 bases). The germline V gene has CDR1 MNHEY and CDR2 SVGAGI. V was shortened by 6 bases and J by 7 bases, with 15 bases between the two germline ends. This CDR3 contains 13 residues. The CDR3 nucleotides are TGTGCCAGCAGGGAGTGGGGCGTGGTGACCCAGTACTTC. Protein sequence: CASREWGVVTQYF.

V is TRBV2 and J is TRBJ1-5, with D unresolved. The CDR3 covers 15 residues. V was clipped by 4 bases and J by 7 bases, with 17 bases between them. In germline, CDR1 is SNHLY, CDR2 FYNNEI. CDR3: CASSVFSSPGQPQHF. The CDR3 DNA is TGTGCCAGCAGTGTATTCTCGTCCCCGGGGCAGCCCCAGCATTTT.

This chain uses TRBV27 with TRBJ2-7; TRBD1 matches 7 bases. The CDR3 totals 13 residues. Germline CDR1 MNHEY, CDR2 SMNVEV (reference sequence). V was clipped by 6 bases and J by 1 base; unmatched bases: 3. CDR3 protein: CASRRQGSYEQYF. DNA of the CDR3: TGTGCCAGCAGGAGACAGGGTTCCTACGAGCAGTACTTC.

The chain joins TRBV10-3 to TRBJ1-4; D is ambiguous. Germline assignment: CDR1 ENHRY and CDR2 SYGVKD. The V and J ends lost 10 bases and 7 bases respectively, with 16 bases between them. This CDR3 spans 13 amino acids. For the CDR3, the DNA is TGTGCCACCGGTTCACGTGAAAGTGAAAAACTGTTTTTT. Translated, it gives CATGSRESEKLFF.

The rearrangement links TRBV7-2 to TRBJ1-5; 9 positions match TRBD1. The trim removed 5 bases at V and 1 base at J, leaving 9 bases unmatched. This CDR3 is built from 17 residues. CDR1 and CDR2 from the germline V gene are SGHTA and FQGNSA. In nucleotides, the CDR3 is TGTGCCAGCAGCCAAAACGCCGGGACAGGGAGCAATCAGCCCCAGCATTTT. It specifies CASSQNAGTGSNQPQHF.

This chain links TRBV30 with TRBJ2-5; TRBD2 agrees at 11 bases. V lost 3 bases, J lost 2 bases, and 5 bases stayed unmatched. Germline CDR1 reads GTSNPN; CDR2 reads SVGIG (reference sequence). The CDR3 runs to 15 residues. CDR3 amino acids: CAWRDGTSGQETQYF. The CDR3 bases are TGTGCCTGGAGAGACGGGACTAGCGGACAAGAGACCCAGTACTTC.

This clone was counted once. The chain couples TRBV29-1 to TRBJ2-1; no clear D. Germline assignment: CDR1 SQVTM and CDR2 ANQGSEA. V shed 6 bases and J shed 0 bases, with 12 bases lying between them. The CDR3 sequence is 14 residues long. CDR3: CSVARSASYNEQFF. The CDR3, as DNA: TGCAGCGTCGCCCGGAGCGCCTCCTACAATGAGCAGTTCTTC.

The V gene is TRBV18, the J gene TRBJ1-1; 8 bases are shared with TRBD1. Germline assignment: CDR1 KGHSH and CDR2 LQKENI. CDR3 length: 13 residues. Losses at the gene ends were 5 bases for V and 1 base for J; bases not matched to a gene: 0. In DNA form, the CDR3 reads TGTGCCAGCTCAGGACAGGGGAACACTGAAGCTTTCTTT. It encodes CASSGQGNTEAFF.

The chain is built from TRBV30 and TRBJ1-5; weak D call: TRBD1 (5 bases). The CDR3 runs to 15 residues. The germline V gene has CDR1 GTSNPN and CDR2 SVGIG (reference sequence). V shed 0 bases and J shed 5 bases, with 14 bases lying between them. CDR3 nucleotides: TGTGCCTGGAGTGTTGGGAGGGGTCGGGATCAGCCCCAGCATTTT. It translates to CAWSVGRGRDQPQHF.

The chain uses TRBV7-8 and TRBJ2-3; 10 nucleotides match TRBD2. Per germline, CDR1 SGHVS and CDR2 FQNEAQ. V was pared by 1 base and J by 5 bases, with 9 bases of the junction left unmatched. This CDR3 region has 17 residues. CDR3 DNA: TGTGCCAGCAGCTTAGGGGGACTAGCGCGGGCGGGAGATACGCAGTATTTT. Its translation is CASSLGGLARAGDTQYF.

The chain links TRBV28 to TRBJ1-1; a possible D gene is TRBD1 (5 bases). Germline V CDR1 and CDR2: MDHEN, SYDVKM. CDR3 size: 14 residues. V was pared by 5 bases and J by 5 bases, with 15 bases between. The CDR3 sequence: CASSPGTGDTEAFF. CDR3 DNA: TGTGCCAGCAGTCCGGGGACGGGGGATACTGAAGCTTTCTTT.